This T cell receptor beta chain was found in a study of T cells expressing NK-cell markers (dated by TCRdb to 2018 to 2020). At the level of the whole study: Eight or nine donors provided sorted CD3+CD56+NKG2C+, CD3+CD56+NKG2C- and CD3+CD56-NKG2C+ T-cell subsets, whose TCR beta-chain repertoires were profiled. Randomly selected healthy volunteers, three men and five women, were used as the eight sequenced donors. Seven of the eight sequenced donors were HCMV-seropositive and one was HCMV-seronegative. The libraries were sequenced on Illumina HiSeq 2000/2500, MiSeq or NextSeq, producing 2 x 150 bp reads. What the work shows at the level of the full study, not this receptor alone: For several donors, the dominant CD3+CD56+NKG2C+ clonotypes were among the top 10 CD8+ clonotypes and accounted for about 1.0-7.5% of CD8+ T cells. Those dominant clonotypes were again the most abundant among CD3+CD56-NKG2C+ cells in a few donors, at roughly 25-60.1%. Whether the expanded NKG2C-expressing T cell clones were specific for HCMV antigens was left unclear.

The germline V gene (reference sequence) sets CDR1 to LNHNV and CDR2 to YYDKDF. Taken from cysteine to phenylalanine, the CDR3 has 15 residues. The entry carries no DNA sequence. In regard to this clonotype: Its cognate antigen has yet to be identified.

HCMV serostatus was determined by detecting HCMV-specific IgG in serum with a commercial ELISA kit. Peripheral blood mononuclear cells were isolated from blood by Ficoll density gradient centrifugation. Instrument on record: Illumina HiSeq 2000. 5'RACE template switching, by which a universal primer site and unique molecular identifiers were added, was used to make TCR beta cDNA libraries. cDNA synthesis was primed from the TCR beta constant segment, followed by two successive PCR amplification steps. As for how the authors treated the data: MIGEC handled demultiplexing of the reads and grouping by UMI, while MiTCR was used to assemble and quantify clonotypes. To remove erroneous sequences, TCR cDNA sequences were retained only when supported by two or more reads. The tcR package was used for downstream repertoire analysis, with clonotypes matched between fractions based on CDR3 nucleotide sequence plus V segment. VDJmatch was used to annotate antigen specificity against VDJdb, with one amino acid substitution allowed in CDR3. TCRdb reprocessed the reads, and each CDR3 protein sequence is entered once, without DNA. These V and J calls originate from TCRdb's pipeline instead of the authors' own analysis. The sample table on file contains around 280,000 distinct CDR3 sequences. Clones ranked in the top ten supply 0.39% of the sample.

Here the chain combines TRBV15 and TRBJ2-2; as DNA is missing, the TRBD2 call by TCRdb cannot be tested. The sequenced material came from blood T cells: a sorted CD56 or NKG2C T cell subset, CD4+ or CD8+ T cells, or bulk PBMC T cells (not recorded which). This receptor was obtained from a man younger than 35 in good health. Donor details come from another sample of the same person, matched by shared clones. The CDR3 region has the sequence CATSGDHRVAGELFF.